Below, 28 T cell receptor beta chains from the same sample are listed, as sequenced in a study of blood T cells in healthy people across ages. A second 7 to 11 cycle PCR used barcoded and J-beta primers. TCRdb re-analysed the 5' RACE reads in MiXCR, keeping a single row per CDR3 protein. The sample has approximately 2,000,000 distinct CDR3 sequences; about 39% are singletons. Sequences were obtained from blood. These receptors originate from a human donor in good health.

With regard to this clonotype: A read error may produce the germline difference seen at one junction end. V and J are TRBV7-2 and TRBJ2-5; D perhaps matches TRBD2 (5 bases). Germline values: CDR1 SGHTA, CDR2 FQGNSA. The CDR3 is 15 residues long. CDR3 in amino acids: CASSSTGVSKETQYF. In DNA, the CDR3 is TGCGCCAGCAGCTCTACCGGGGTTTCAAAAGAGACCCAGTACTTC. Variable domain in full (rest from reference TRBV7-2 and TRBJ2-5): GAGVSQSPSNKVTEKGKDVELRCDPISGHTALYWYRQSLGQGLEFLIYFQGNSAPDKSGLPSDRFSAERTGGSVSTLTIQRTQQEDSAVYLCASSSTGVSKETQYFGPGTRLLVL.

The chain carries TRBV4-2 and TRBJ2-2; 13 bases are a match to TRBD2. The junction had 9 bases not matched to a gene; V was cut back by 4 bases and J by 4 bases. Germline CDR1 reads LGHNA; CDR2 reads YNFKEQ. CDR3 length: 18 amino acids. The CDR3 spells CASSPVLAGGPGTGELFF. As DNA, the CDR3 is TGTGCCAGCAGCCCCGTACTAGCGGGGGGGCCGGGCACCGGGGAGCTGTTTTTT.

The V gene is TRBV6-6, the J gene TRBJ1-1; no definite D call. This CDR3 has 11 residues. V shed 5 bases and J shed 8 bases, with 9 bases lying between them. Germline loops: CDR1 MNHNY, CDR2 SVGAGI (reference sequence). DNA of the CDR3: TGTGCCAGCAGTCCCAAAATAGAAGCTTTCTTT. This sequence encodes CASSPKIEAFF.

This clonotype appeared a few times. The CDR3 sequence is CASSPNLGVSGANVLTF. CDR3 bases: TGTGCCAGCAGCCCGAACCTAGGGGTCTCTGGGGCCAACGTCCTGACTTTC. V gene TRBV5-4 combines with J gene TRBJ2-6; the D gene is possibly TRBD1 (5 bases). The CDR3 sequence is 17 residues long. With 4 bases removed from V and 0 bases from J, the gap between germline ends came to 14 bases. Germline V gives CDR1 SGHNT, CDR2 YYREEE (reference sequence). The full variable domain, in which reference TRBV5-4 and TRBJ2-6 provide the parts outside the CDR3, is ETGVTQSPTHLIKTRGQQVTLRCSSQSGHNTVSWYQQALGQGPQFIFQYYREEENGRGNFPPRFSGLQFPNYSSELNVNALELDDSALYLCASSPNLGVSGANVLTFGAGSRLTVL.

V and J are TRBV28 and TRBJ1-1; D gene ambiguous. The V and J ends lost 6 bases and 1 base respectively, with 12 bases between them. Per germline, CDR1 MDHEN and CDR2 SYDVKM. The CDR3 loop spans 14 amino acids. CDR3 sequence reads: CASRGKNWNTEAFF. The CDR3 nucleotides read TGTGCCAGCAGGGGAAAGAACTGGAACACTGAAGCTTTCTTT.

In DNA, the CDR3 is TGTGCCAGCAGTTCCAGGGGGGTTACCACAGATACGCAGTATTTT. It encodes CASSSRGVTTDTQYF. This chain connects TRBV12-3 or TRBV12-4 to TRBJ2-3; D is perhaps TRBD1 (7 bases). Trimming removed 4 bases from V and 2 bases from J, with 13 bases in between. CDR3 size: 15 residues.

This clonotype has just a few counts. The V and J genes are TRBV6-1 and TRBJ2-1, with 8 bases matching TRBD1. The trim removed 5 bases at V and 3 bases at J, leaving 12 bases unmatched. Germline V gene sequence: CDR1 MNHNS, CDR2 SASEGT. CDR3 size: 17 residues. The CDR3 nucleotides read TGTGCCAGCAGTAGCCAGACAGGGGCCCCTGGCTACAATGAGCAGTTCTTC. Protein product: CASSSQTGAPGYNEQFF.

V and J are TRBV7-9 and TRBJ2-7; the D is unclear. Germline CDR1 is SEHNR and CDR2 is FQNEAQ (reference sequence). The ends were cut back, 1 base at V and 2 bases at J, with 12 bases in the middle. The CDR3 is made up of 15 amino acids. CDR3 bases: TGTGCCAGCAGCTTAGGGGCCGGGTCCCCCTACGAGCAGTACTTC. Encoded protein: CASSLGAGSPYEQYF.

This clonotype was counted between two and nine times. The CDR3 DNA is TGTGCCAGCAGCGTAGATGGCAGCCATGAGCAGTTCTTC. This translates into CASSVDGSHEQFF. The chain recombines TRBV9 with TRBJ2-1; D remains ambiguous. The V end lost 0 bases, the J end lost 8 bases, and 9 bases lay between the germline ends. CDR1 is SGDLS, CDR2 YYNGEE, per germline. The CDR3 runs to 13 residues.

The V gene is TRBV4-1, the J gene TRBJ1-5; D gene ambiguous. Trimming cost V 0 bases and J 3 bases, with 24 bases left between them. Per germline, CDR1 MGHRA and CDR2 YSYEKL. CDR3 length: 20 amino acids. The CDR3 region is CASSQDIRSARDRDNQPQHF. CDR3 in DNA: TGCGCCAGCAGCCAAGATATCCGTAGCGCCCGGGATCGCGACAATCAGCCCCAGCATTTT.

A single count supports this clonotype. The chain combines TRBV24-1 with TRBJ2-3, with D possibly TRBD2 on 6 matching bases. Germline V CDR1 and CDR2: KGHDR, SFDVKD. CDR3 length: 13 residues. The V end lost 11 bases, the J end lost 2 bases, and 13 bases lay between the germline ends. The CDR3, as DNA: TGTGCCAGCAATGCGGGAAACACAGATACGCAGTATTTT. This translates into CASNAGNTDTQYF.

This clonotype was counted between two and nine times. The V call is TRBV28, the J call TRBJ2-7; 8 bases line up with TRBD2. The J segment lost 3 bases and the V segment lost 7 bases, leaving 5 bases of the junction unmatched. The CDR3 has 13 amino acids. Germline V gene lookup returns CDR1 MDHEN and CDR2 SYDVKM. The CDR3 DNA follows: TGTGCCAGCAACAGCGGGGGATACTACGAGCAGTACTTC. Its translation: CASNSGGYYEQYF. Complete variable domain (other parts from reference TRBV28 and TRBJ2-7): DVKVTQSSRYLVKRTGEKVFLECVQDMDHENMFWYRQDPGLGLRLIYFSYDVKMKEKGDIPEGYSVSREKKERFSLILESASTNQTSMYLCASNSGGYYEQYFGPGTRLTVT.

The chain joins TRBV19 to TRBJ2-3; D perhaps matches TRBD2 (5 bases). V was cut by 9 bases and J by 6 bases, with 25 bases left in between. Germline V CDR1 and CDR2: LNHDA, SQIVND (reference sequence). The CDR3 is 16 residues long. In DNA, the CDR3 is TGTGCCAGCCGCGAACCCGACCTCTTGGAGGAGGATACGCAGTATTTT. It specifies CASREPDLLEEDTQYF.

The chain uses TRBV5-1 and TRBJ2-2, with D hard to call. The V gene lost 1 base and the J gene lost 3 bases, with 10 bases spanning the gap. CDR3 length: 15 residues. Germline CDR1 and CDR2: SGHRS and YFSETQ. The CDR3 bases are TGCGCCAGCAGCTTGCAGGCTGCGGACACCGGGGAGCTGTTTTTT. This encodes CASSLQAADTGELFF.

The chain is built from TRBV20-1 and TRBJ2-7; a possible D gene is TRBD1 (6 bases). CDR1 and CDR2 from the germline V gene are DFQATT and SNEGSKA (reference sequence). The CDR3 extends over 17 amino acids. The ends were cut back, 3 bases at V and 2 bases at J, with 23 bases in the middle. CDR3 nucleotides: TGCAGTGCTAGTGGTTTCCCTTTCAACAGGGTGCCCTACGAGCAGTACTTC. This encodes CSASGFPFNRVPYEQYF.

The chain couples TRBV5-1 to TRBJ2-7, with a tentative D call TRBD1 (6 bases). The V end was cut by 4 bases, the J end by 0 bases, with 17 bases between. This CDR3 has 16 residues. The germline gives CDR1 SGHRS, CDR2 YFSETQ. DNA of the CDR3: TGCGCCAGCAGCCAAGACTACAGGGCCCTCTCCTACGAGCAGTACTTC. Amino acids: CASSQDYRALSYEQYF.

The DNA for the CDR3 is TGCGCCAGCAGCTTGGCCCCGGTGGGATGGAGCACAGATACGCAGTATTTT. Its protein is CASSLAPVGWSTDTQYF. V gene TRBV5-1 combines with J gene TRBJ2-3; no reliable D call. This CDR3 is built from 17 residues. The ends were cut back, 0 bases at V and 0 bases at J, with 14 bases in the middle. Germline V gene lookup returns CDR1 SGHRS and CDR2 YFSETQ.

The V gene is TRBV20-1, the J gene TRBJ2-1, with TRBD1 matching 7 bases. J gave up 6 bases and V 5 bases, and 7 bases lay outside the gene matches. Germline V gene sequence: CDR1 DFQATT, CDR2 SNEGSKA (reference sequence). The CDR3 extends over 13 amino acids. In nucleotides, the CDR3 is TGCAGTGCTGGGCAGGGGGTTTTCAATGAGCAGTTCTTC. Its protein is CSAGQGVFNEQFF.

This clonotype was recorded many times. J is TRBJ1-3 and V is TRBV29-1; D unresolved. The CDR3 is made up of 11 amino acids. Trimming removed 7 bases at V and 4 bases at J, with 8 bases between. Germline lookup yields CDR1 SQVTM and CDR2 ANQGSEA. The CDR3 bases are TGCAGCGCCATGACCGGAAACACCATATATTTT. Residues: CSAMTGNTIYF.

This rearrangement joins TRBV4-3 to TRBJ1-2; D might be TRBD1 (5 bases). The CDR3 sequence is 15 residues long. Trimming pared 3 bases from V and 2 bases from J, leaving 13 bases between. Germline V gene data show CDR1 as LGHNA and CDR2 as YSLEER. The DNA of the CDR3 is TGCGCCAGCAGCCATTTACAGGCCGGGAACTATGGCTACACCTTC. Its protein product is CASSHLQAGNYGYTF.

The count of this clonotype is one. A junction boundary mismatches the germline segment, possibly from a read error. The V gene is TRBV12-3 or TRBV12-4, the J gene TRBJ2-3; the match to TRBD1 covers 7 bases. The CDR3 has 14 amino acids. The CDR3 sequence: CASTWTGPTGTQYF. CDR3 nucleotide sequence: TGTGCCAGCACCTGGACAGGCCCCACAGGTACGCAGTATTTT.

This clonotype turned up a few times. CDR3 DNA: TGTGCCAGCAGTTACTCGATGTCAGGGGGAGAGACCCAGTACTTC. This encodes CASSYSMSGGETQYF. The rearrangement links TRBV6-5 to TRBJ2-5; 7 bases line up with TRBD1. V lost 0 bases to trimming and J lost 4 bases; unmatched junction nucleotides: 5. Germline V gene lookup returns CDR1 MNHEY and CDR2 SVGAGI. The CDR3 loop spans 15 amino acids.

V is TRBV15 and J is TRBJ1-2; no firm D call. CDR1 is LNHNV and CDR2 is YYDKDF in the germline V gene (reference sequence). Trimming pared 2 bases from V and 8 bases from J, leaving 15 bases between. CDR3 length: 14 amino acids. The CDR3 bases are TGTGCCACCAGCAGACCCTCTGGCACCAAAGGCTACACCTTC. Translating it yields CATSRPSGTKGYTF.

The chain joins TRBV4-1 to TRBJ1-1; TRBD1 is a possible D gene (5 bases). The CDR3 length is 13 residues. The germline V gene encodes CDR1 MGHRA and CDR2 YSYEKL. V was pared by 4 bases and J by 4 bases, with 10 bases between. This CDR3 reads CASSRGGITEAFF. Written as DNA, the CDR3 is TGCGCCAGCAGCCGCGGGGGGATCACTGAAGCTTTCTTT.

The V and J genes are TRBV6-5 and TRBJ2-2; TRBD1 might be the D (6 bases). The length of the CDR3 is 15 residues. Germline V gives CDR1 MNHEY, CDR2 SVGAGI. V lost 8 bases and J 6 bases, leaving 19 bases between the germline ends. CDR3 bases: TGTGCCAGCCGGGACGGGACACCCTTTTCCGGGGAGCTGTTTTTT. Amino acids: CASRDGTPFSGELFF.

The V call is TRBV5-1, the J call TRBJ2-7; TRBD1 aligns across 8 bases. In germline, CDR1 is SGHRS, CDR2 YFSETQ. The CDR3 sequence is 14 residues long. J gave up 5 bases and V 4 bases, and 8 bases lay outside the gene matches. The CDR3 sequence is CASSPTSDRDEQYF. DNA of the CDR3: TGCGCCAGCAGCCCCACCTCGGACAGGGACGAGCAGTACTTC.

As regards this clonotype: One junction end disagrees with the germline gene, perhaps due to a read error. The rearrangement joins TRBV7-3 to TRBJ1-6; 7 bases agree with TRBD1. CDR3 length equals 14 residues. CDR1 and CDR2 from the germline V gene are SGHTA and FQGTGA. This chain's CDR3 is CACSLTGPPAPLHF. The CDR3 coding sequence is TGTGCCTGCAGTCTGACAGGGCCACCAGCACCCCTCCACTTT.

The chain joins TRBV11-1 to TRBJ2-3; possible D gene TRBD2, 5 bases. There are 15 residues in the CDR3. Germline CDR1 reads SGHAT; CDR2 reads FQDESV (reference sequence). The V and J ends lost 5 bases and 2 bases respectively, with 14 bases between them. CDR3 DNA: TGTGCCAGCAGCGTCAGGACTGCATACACAGATACGCAGTATTTT. Translated, it gives CASSVRTAYTDTQYF.